This TCR beta chain was recorded in a study of graft-versus-host responses after intestinal transplantation. Study-wide background: Each transplant was multivisceral, liver-intestinal, or isolated intestinal.

Libraries were prepared by immunoSEQ multiplex PCR; TCRdb keeps only in-frame clonotypes and omits some of them. This table holds about 21,000 clones, around two fifths found once. The sample holds a few counts of this clone. V was clipped by 5 bases and J by 3 bases; unmatched bases: 4. Germline CDR1 KGHSH, CDR2 LQKENI. The CDR3 extends over 15 amino acids. The study's findings and limits: Early after transplant, HvG declines were associated with peak levels of circulating GvH clones. GvH clones detected in recipient marrow included some appearing first in ileum or blood.

Plating of around 200,000 CFSE-labeled responder cells was done together with around 200,000 irradiated, violet-dye-labeled stimulator cells. The sequencing here drew on alloreactive CD8+ T cells from a mixed lymphocyte reaction culture, taken before intestinal transplant. Subset specified: CFSE-low proliferating T cells sorted from roughly six-day pre-transplant mixed lymphocyte reaction (GvH or HvG direction). The source is a human patient who received an intestinal transplant. This chain links TRBV18 with TRBJ2-3, with 11 positions matching TRBD2. CDR3 residues: CASSAGLAVTDTQYF. The DNA of the CDR3 is TGTGCCAGCTCAGCGGGACTAGCGGTGACAGATACGCAGTATTTT.